The T cell receptor beta chain described here comes from a study of early T cells in non-severe SARS-CoV-2 infection (dated by TCRdb to the early 2020s). For the wider study: TCR sequencing used bulk RNA from unsorted whole blood, so alpha and beta chains could not be paired.

General findings and caveats noted by the study authors: VDJdb matching was skewed toward anti-spike CD8 responses and likely underestimated virus-specific expansions by missing private and CD4 specificities.

The germline ends are 18 bases apart after V is trimmed by 6 bases and J by 6 bases. Reading the germline V gene gives CDR1 KGHSH and CDR2 LQKENI. Counted from cysteine to phenylalanine, this CDR3 has 15 amino acids. Of the read, only the CDR3 DNA is kept; its 45 bases are in frame from base 1. Libraries were made using 5' RACE. The sample was run on a NextSeq 500. To correct for sequencing error and PCR bias, the TCR library protocol tagged individual cDNA molecules with unique molecular identifiers. TCR alpha and beta chains were both sequenced, and the abundances of alpha and beta sequences in each sample were closely correlated with each other. As for the authors' bioinformatics: V gene, J gene and CDR3 annotation of TCR sequences was performed with Decombinator V4. TCRs were defined as expanded if a significant change between any two time points was detected under a Poisson model with p below 0.0001. Abundances of TCRs were expressed as counts per million after normalisation to the total number of TCRs sequenced in each sample. MAIT TCRs were defined by TRAV1-2 paired with TRAJ12, TRAJ20 or TRAJ33, and iNKT TCRs by TRAV10 paired with TRAJ18. A search of VDJdb, accessed on 1 November 2021, was run for TCRs annotated to CMV, EBV and SARS-CoV-2, with TCRs annotated for multiple antigens excluded. The public reads were reanalyzed by TCRdb: fastp trimming at Q25, MiXCR alignment, in-frame beta chains only. Records with the same CDR3 protein are collapsed into one entry carrying the most frequent genes and DNA. It is TCRdb's table, rather than the study itself, that gives the V and J calls and clone size. This sample comprises approximately 97,000 distinct CDR3 sequences, roughly 14% of them detected only once. The ten largest account for about 6.2% of the sample.

There are many counts of this clonotype. This receptor's antigen is unknown. Base qualities were left out, and no much larger clone turns up one base away. This was a case-control study nested in a cohort of healthcare workers in London, UK, who had nasopharyngeal swab PCR tests and blood samples taken every week. Healthcare workers were recruited during the week of the UK lockdown, between 23 and 31 March 2020, and followed weekly for up to 16 weeks. Sequencing was performed on whole blood. The clonotype originates from an adult who was a healthcare worker with PCR-confirmed SARS-CoV-2 infection or an uninfected control (not recorded which). The chain is made from TRBV18 and TRBJ2-1; TRBD2 could be the D gene, as 6 bases match. This receptor has the CDR3 CASSPSGVTPNEQFF. The DNA sequence is given as TGTGCCAGCTCCCCGTCGGGAGTAACTCCCAATGAGCAGTTCTTC.